The TCR beta chain described here comes from a study of human T cells and chemical hapten exposure. Study results and caveats: Positive correlation was observed between PT1 expanded TCR counts and patch test score.

MiXCR was run by TCRdb on the RACE reads, yielding one entry per CDR3 protein. Among some 38,000 distinct CDR3 sequences listed, around 6.4% were seen once. The CDR3 has 16 residues. The ends lost 3 bases at V and 3 bases at J; junction bases unmatched: 7. Looked up from germline, CDR1 is KGHSH and CDR2 is LQKENI. Time point of the sample: patch test 1, 2 weeks after DPC sensitization. Treatment reported: therapeutic diphenylcyclopropenone sensitization with weekly scalp DPC. The authors extracted total RNA from unfractionated whole blood. This clonotype was counted between two and nine times. Its antigen is not identified.

The clonotype comes from a woman in her 30s with alopecia areata. Some clones in this sample may be carry-over from other donors' samples. This chain connects TRBV18 to TRBJ1-1; 10 nucleotides match TRBD1. The sample was whole blood, taken in connection with sensitization to the hapten diphenylcyclopropenone (DPC). The CDR3 protein is CASSPMTGGTDTEAFF. In DNA form, the CDR3 reads TGTGCCAGCTCACCGATGACAGGGGGCACGGACACTGAAGCTTTCTTT.